A single sample is the source of the 5 T cell receptor beta chains below, sequenced in a study of OX40 agonist ivuxolimab in advanced cancers. TCRdb's table, derived via immunoSEQ multiplex PCR, lists solely in-frame clones and lacks some. The sample lists 36,000 or so clones, about 81% seen once, with around a fifth in the top ten. The sequencing here drew on CD4+ or CD8+ T cells sorted from blood, taken in a trial of the OX40 agonist ivuxolimab. The source of these receptors is an adult with an advanced solid tumor such as melanoma, head and neck, liver or kidney cancer.

This clone was detected only a few times. The chain uses TRBV7-9 and TRBJ1-5; D remains ambiguous. Trimming removed 5 bases at V and 9 bases at J, with 11 bases between. CDR1 is SEHNR, CDR2 FQNEAQ, per germline (reference sequence). There are 12 residues in the CDR3. The CDR3 here is CASSASSGPQHF. The DNA for the CDR3 is TGTGCCAGCAGCGCGTCCTCGGGGCCCCAGCATTTT.

This chain connects TRBV7-3 to TRBJ2-3; 13 bases match TRBD2. The germline V gene encodes CDR1 SGHTA and CDR2 FQGTGA. V lost 5 bases to trimming and J lost 4 bases; unmatched junction nucleotides: 6. The CDR3 is made up of 16 amino acids. Here the CDR3 DNA reads TGTGCCAGCAGCCAAGGACTAGCGGGAGTCGCAGATACGCAGTATTTT. This gives the protein CASSQGLAGVADTQYF. The whole variable domain, filled in from reference TRBV7-3 and TRBJ2-3, reads GAGVSQTPSNKVTEKGKYVELRCDPISGHTALYWYRQSLGQGPEFLIYFQGTGAADDSGLPNDRFFAVRPEGSVSTLKIQRTERGDSAVYLCASSQGLAGVADTQYFGPGTRLTVL.

This chain connects TRBV19 to TRBJ1-1; D perhaps matches TRBD1 (6 bases). The CDR3 runs to 16 residues. Between the trimmed V and J ends, which lost 7 bases and 4 bases, there was a span of 22 bases. Germline CDR1 LNHDA, CDR2 SQIVND (reference sequence). CDR3 DNA: TGTGCCAGTAATTGGGGAGGGGGGGCCGCCGGCACTGAAGCTTTCTTT. Translated: CASNWGGGAAGTEAFF.

The chain combines TRBV28 with TRBJ1-2, with 7 positions matching TRBD1. This CDR3 has 13 amino acids. V lost 5 bases to trimming and J lost 5 bases; unmatched junction nucleotides: 5. CDR1 MDHEN and CDR2 SYDVKM come from the germline V gene. The chain's CDR3 is CASSTGTAYGYTF. For the CDR3, the DNA is TGTGCCAGCAGTACCGGGACAGCTTATGGCTACACCTTC.

The genes are TRBV5-8 and TRBJ2-1; D gene ambiguous. The ends were cut back, 3 bases at V and 14 bases at J, with 15 bases in the middle. The CDR3 length is 12 residues. Germline V CDR1 and CDR2: SGHTS, YDEGEE. The CDR3 DNA follows: TGTGCCAGCAGCTCGCCCATAATTCGCGAGTTCTTC. Its translation: CASSSPIIREFF.